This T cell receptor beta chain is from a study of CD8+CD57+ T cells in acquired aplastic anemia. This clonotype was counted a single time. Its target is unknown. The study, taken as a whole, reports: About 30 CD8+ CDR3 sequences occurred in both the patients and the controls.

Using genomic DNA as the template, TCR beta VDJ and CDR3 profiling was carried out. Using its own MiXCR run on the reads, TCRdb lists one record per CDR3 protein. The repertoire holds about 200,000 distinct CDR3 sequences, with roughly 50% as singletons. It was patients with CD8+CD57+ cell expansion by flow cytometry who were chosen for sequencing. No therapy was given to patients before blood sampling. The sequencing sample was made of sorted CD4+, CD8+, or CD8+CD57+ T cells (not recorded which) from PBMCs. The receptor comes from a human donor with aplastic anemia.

This CDR3 is CASRVDRMNSPLHF. The CDR3 nucleotides are TGTGCCAGCAGGGTCGACAGGATGAATTCACCCCTCCACTTT. The V gene is TRBV2, the J gene TRBJ1-6, with D possibly TRBD1 on 6 matching bases. The V end was cut by 6 bases, the J end by 7 bases, with 13 bases between. CDR3 length: 14 amino acids. Germline CDR1 reads SNHLY; CDR2 reads FYNNEI.